The T cell receptor (beta chain) described here comes from a study of T cell changes during pregnancy in multiple sclerosis. Method: immunoSEQ multiplex PCR; TCRdb's copy keeps in-frame clones and lacks some. This table has about 59,000 clones, 80% to 95% appearing once. This clone came up a few times. Trimming pared 0 bases from V and 8 bases from J, leaving 17 bases between. Germline V lookup: CDR1 LNHNV, CDR2 YYDKDF (reference sequence). The CDR3 loop spans 16 amino acids. The chain has TRBV15 and TRBJ1-5; D possibly corresponds to TRBD1 (5 bases). This clonotype was sampled from a female donor with multiple sclerosis, enrolled in a pregnancy study. This material consisted of peripheral blood, taken in the first trimester of pregnancy. CDR3 coding DNA: TGTGCCACCAGCAGAGATGACGTGGGGCTGCTTAAGCCCCAGCATTTT. Its translation: CATSRDDVGLLKPQHF. The full variable domain, rest sourced from reference TRBV15 and TRBJ1-5, is DAMVIQNPRYQVTQFGKPVTLSCSQTLNHNVMYWYQQKSSQAPKLLFHYYDKDFNNEADTPDNFQSRRPNTSFCFLDIRSPGLGDTAMYLCATSRDDVGLLKPQHFGDGTRLSIL.